This T cell receptor beta chain appears in the sequencing data of a study of brain T cells in children with intractable seizures. Study-wide points: Patients' HCMV serostatus was unknown; virus specificity rests on CDR3 similarity alone.

Turning to this clone: Its antigen is unidentified.

Sequencing used immunoSEQ multiplex PCR; TCRdb keeps in-frame clones, though not all of them. Altogether over 20,000 clones are present, approximately 94% being singletons, with the ten largest covering 5% to 7.5%. V lost 3 bases to trimming and J lost 2 bases; unmatched junction nucleotides: 6. The CDR3 is 15 amino acids. Germline V CDR1 and CDR2: KGHSH, LQKENI. Surgery cases with the highest brain T cell transcript signatures were chosen for sequencing. Before surgery, patients took at least one anti-epileptic drug. This chain connects TRBV18 to TRBJ1-1, with 7 positions matching TRBD1. This TCR came from a boy aged 5-17 years with focal cortical dysplasia and intractable seizures. The sample was peripheral blood, taken at surgery. CDR3 amino acids: CASSPGQEPNTEAFF. In nucleotides, the CDR3 is TGTGCCAGCTCACCCGGACAGGAACCAAACACTGAAGCTTTCTTT.